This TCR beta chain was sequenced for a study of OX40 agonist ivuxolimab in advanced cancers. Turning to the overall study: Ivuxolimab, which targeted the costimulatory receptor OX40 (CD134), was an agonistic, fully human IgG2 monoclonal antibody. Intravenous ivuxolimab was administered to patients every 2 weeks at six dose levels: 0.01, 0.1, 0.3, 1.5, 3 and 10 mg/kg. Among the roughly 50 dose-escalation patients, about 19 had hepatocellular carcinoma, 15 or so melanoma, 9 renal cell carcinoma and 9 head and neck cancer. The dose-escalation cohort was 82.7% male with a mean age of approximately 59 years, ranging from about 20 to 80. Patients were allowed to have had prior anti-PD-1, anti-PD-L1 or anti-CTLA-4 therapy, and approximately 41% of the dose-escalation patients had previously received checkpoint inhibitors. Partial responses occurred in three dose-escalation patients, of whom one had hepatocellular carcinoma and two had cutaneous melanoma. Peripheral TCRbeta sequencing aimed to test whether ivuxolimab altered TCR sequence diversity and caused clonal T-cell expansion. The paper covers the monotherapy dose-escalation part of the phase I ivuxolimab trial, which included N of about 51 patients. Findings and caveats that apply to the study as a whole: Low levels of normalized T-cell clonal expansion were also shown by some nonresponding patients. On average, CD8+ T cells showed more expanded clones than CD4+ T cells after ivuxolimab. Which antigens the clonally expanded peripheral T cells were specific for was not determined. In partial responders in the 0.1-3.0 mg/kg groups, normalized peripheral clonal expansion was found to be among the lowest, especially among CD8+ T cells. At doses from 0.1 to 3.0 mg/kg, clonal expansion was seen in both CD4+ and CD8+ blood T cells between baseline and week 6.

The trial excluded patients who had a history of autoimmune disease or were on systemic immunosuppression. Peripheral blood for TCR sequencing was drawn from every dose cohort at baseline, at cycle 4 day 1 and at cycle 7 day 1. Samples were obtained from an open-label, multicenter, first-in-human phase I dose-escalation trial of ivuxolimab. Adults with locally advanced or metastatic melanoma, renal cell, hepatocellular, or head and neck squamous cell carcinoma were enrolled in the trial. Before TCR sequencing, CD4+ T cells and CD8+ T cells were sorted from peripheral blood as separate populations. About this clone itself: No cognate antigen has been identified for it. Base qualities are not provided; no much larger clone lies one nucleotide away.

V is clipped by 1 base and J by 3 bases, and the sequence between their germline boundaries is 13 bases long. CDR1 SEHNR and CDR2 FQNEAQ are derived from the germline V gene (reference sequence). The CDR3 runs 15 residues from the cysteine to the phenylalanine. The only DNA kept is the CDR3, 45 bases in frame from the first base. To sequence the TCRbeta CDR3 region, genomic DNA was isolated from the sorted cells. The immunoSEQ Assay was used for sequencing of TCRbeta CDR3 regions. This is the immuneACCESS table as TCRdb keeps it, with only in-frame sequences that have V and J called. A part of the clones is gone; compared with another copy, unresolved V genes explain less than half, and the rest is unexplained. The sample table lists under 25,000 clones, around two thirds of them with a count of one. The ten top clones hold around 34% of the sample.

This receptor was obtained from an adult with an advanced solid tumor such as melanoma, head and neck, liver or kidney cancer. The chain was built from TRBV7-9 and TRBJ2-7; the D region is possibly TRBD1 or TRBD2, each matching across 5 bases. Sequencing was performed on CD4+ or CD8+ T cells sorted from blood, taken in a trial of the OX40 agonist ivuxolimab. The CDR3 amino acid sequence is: CASSLEGRGGYEQYF. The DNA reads TGTGCCAGCAGCTTAGAAGGTCGGGGCGGCTACGAGCAGTACTTC.